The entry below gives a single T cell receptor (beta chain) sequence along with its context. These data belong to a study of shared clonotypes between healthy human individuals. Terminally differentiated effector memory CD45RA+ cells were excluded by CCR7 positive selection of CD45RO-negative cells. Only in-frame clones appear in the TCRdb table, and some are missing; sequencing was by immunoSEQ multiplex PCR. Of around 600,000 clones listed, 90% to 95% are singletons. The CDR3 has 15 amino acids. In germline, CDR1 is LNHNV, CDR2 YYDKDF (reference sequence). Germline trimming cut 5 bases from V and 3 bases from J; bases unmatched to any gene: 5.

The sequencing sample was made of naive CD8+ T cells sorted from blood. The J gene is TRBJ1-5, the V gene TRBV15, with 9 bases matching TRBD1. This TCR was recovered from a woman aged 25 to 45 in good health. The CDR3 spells CATSRTGANNQPQHF. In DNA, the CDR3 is TGTGCCACCAGCCGGACAGGGGCTAACAATCAGCCCCAGCATTTT. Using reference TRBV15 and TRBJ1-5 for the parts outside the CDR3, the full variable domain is DAMVIQNPRYQVTQFGKPVTLSCSQTLNHNVMYWYQQKSSQAPKLLFHYYDKDFNNEADTPDNFQSRRPNTSFCFLDIRSPGLGDTAMYLCATSRTGANNQPQHFGDGTRLSIL.